This is a list of T cell receptor beta chains from one sample in a study of blood T cell repertoires in COVID-19. TCRdb's copy holds only in-frame clones and misses some; the assay was immunoSEQ multiplex PCR. The repertoire holds fewer than 500,000 clones, with around 87% as singletons. The source material was PBMCs or T cells enriched from blood (not recorded which). Receptor source: a man aged 25 to 40 who had recovered from COVID-19. Each CDR3 is given with its conserved first and last residue. A D gene is named only where the DNA matches it firmly. Clone size is not always given. Where it is, it says once, few, many or a class for expanded clones.

d_gene	abundance	j_gene	v_gene	CDR3aa	CDR3nt
TRBD1	-	TRBJ1-5	TRBV7-9	CASSYSGQLNQPQHF	TGTGCCAGCAGTTATTCGGGACAGCTTAATCAGCCCCAGCATTTT
-	-	TRBJ2-1	TRBV4-1	CASSQEGQTSDEQFF	TGCGCCAGCAGCCAAGAGGGACAGACTAGTGATGAGCAGTTCTTC
-	once	TRBJ2-5	TRBV3-1/TRBV3-2	CASSQRGSGGETQYF	TGTGCCAGCAGCCAAAGAGGTAGCGGCGGAGAGACCCAGTACTTC
TRBD1	-	TRBJ2-7	TRBV5-6	CASSPQDRGFYEQYF	TGTGCCAGCAGCCCTCAGGACAGGGGGTTCTACGAGCAGTACTTC
TRBD1	-	TRBJ2-7	TRBV6-5	CASSSDRASSYEQYF	TGTGCCAGCAGCTCGGACAGGGCCAGCTCCTACGAGCAGTACTTC
TRBD1	once	TRBJ1-4	TRBV10-2	CASSDGQGAWEKLFF	TGCGCCAGCAGTGATGGGCAGGGGGCATGGGAAAAACTGTTTTTT
TRBD1	-	TRBJ2-7	TRBV28	CASSLRDRGLSYEQYF	TGTGCCAGCAGCCTCCGGGACAGGGGCCTCTCCTACGAGCAGTACTTC
TRBD2	-	TRBJ2-1	TRBV7-6	CASSLALAGVEFLNEQFF	TGTGCCAGCAGCTTAGCACTAGCGGGAGTGGAATTTCTCAATGAGCAGTTCTTC
TRBD1	-	TRBJ1-1	TRBV30	CAWSAFDRENTEAFF	TGTGCCTGGAGTGCGTTCGACAGGGAGAACACTGAAGCTTTCTTT
TRBD2	once	TRBJ2-5	TRBV6-2/TRBV6-3	CASSYSWEGGQETQYF	TGTGCCAGCAGTTACTCGTGGGAGGGAGGGCAAGAGACCCAGTACTTC
-	-	TRBJ1-1	TRBV28	CASSLYRGTNTEAFF	TGTGCCAGCAGTTTATATAGGGGCACGAACACTGAAGCTTTCTTT
-	-	TRBJ1-5	TRBV4-2	CASSSGAGRGQPQHF	TGTGCCAGCAGCTCCGGGGCGGGGCGAGGTCAGCCCCAGCATTTT
TRBD2	-	TRBJ2-3	TRBV11-2	CATRLAGENTQYF	TGTGCCACCCGACTAGCGGGAGAAAATACGCAGTATTTT
TRBD1	-	TRBJ1-4	TRBV18	CASSRTGGVNEKLFF	TGTGCCAGCTCACGAACAGGGGGCGTCAATGAAAAACTGTTTTTT
-	-	TRBJ1-1	TRBV28	CASTLFDTGRVFF	TGTGCCAGCACTCTGTTTGATACCGGCCGGGTTTTCTTT
TRBD2	-	TRBJ2-2	TRBV4-1	CASSARGMAGVGTGELFF	TGCGCCAGCAGCGCCCGAGGCATGGCGGGAGTAGGGACCGGGGAGCTGTTTTTT
-	-	TRBJ2-3	TRBV11-2	CASSLDISTQYF	TGTGCCAGCAGCTTGGACATTTCTACGCAGTATTTT
-	-	TRBJ2-1	TRBV10-3	CAINAGNEQFF	TGTGCCATCAATGCCGGCAATGAGCAGTTCTTC
-	-	TRBJ1-5	TRBV7-2	CASSLMMEPNQPQHF	TGTGCCAGCAGCTTAATGATGGAGCCCAATCAGCCCCAGCATTTT
TRBD2	-	TRBJ2-7	TRBV3-1/TRBV3-2	CASSQPGLAYEQYF	TGTGCCAGCAGCCAACCGGGACTAGCTTACGAGCAGTACTTC
-	-	TRBJ1-1	TRBV7-9	CASSISTEAFF	TGTGCCAGCAGTATTTCGACTGAAGCTTTCTTT
-	-	TRBJ2-3	TRBV7-3	CASSLMRDTDTQYF	TGTGCCAGCAGCTTAATGCGGGACACAGATACGCAGTATTTT
TRBD1	-	TRBJ2-1	TRBV4-1	CASSRGDRQFF	TGCGCCAGCAGCCGAGGGGACAGGCAGTTCTTC
-	-	TRBJ2-7	TRBV4-2	CASSLRDEYEQYF	TGTGCCAGCAGCCTTCGAGATGAGTACGAGCAGTACTTC
TRBD2	once	TRBJ2-4	TRBV5-1	CASSLAGGPQNIQYF	TGCGCCAGCAGCTTAGCGGGAGGGCCCCAAAACATTCAGTACTTC
-	-	TRBJ1-1	TRBV18	CASSSGDERRTEAFF	TGTGCCAGCTCATCGGGGGACGAGCGGCGGACTGAAGCTTTCTTT
TRBD1	once	TRBJ1-5	TRBV27	CASSLGGRGLPQHF	TGTGCCAGCAGTTTAGGCGGCAGGGGGCTACCCCAGCATTTT
TRBD1	-	TRBJ2-7	TRBV28	CASSSGTGGEQYF	TGTGCCAGCAGTTCCGGGACAGGGGGCGAGCAGTACTTC
-	once	TRBJ2-1	TRBV18	CASSGDFEQFF	TGTGCCAGCTCAGGGGACTTTGAGCAGTTCTTC
-	-	TRBJ1-2	TRBV19	CASSNRDYGYTF	TGTGCCAGTAGTAACAGGGACTATGGCTACACCTTC
-	-	TRBJ2-7	TRBV19	CASMPAWGGSNEQYF	TGTGCCAGTATGCCGGCATGGGGGGGCTCCAACGAGCAGTACTTC
TRBD1	-	TRBJ2-7	TRBV10-3	CAASGTGGNEQYF	TGTGCCGCCTCCGGGACAGGGGGCAACGAGCAGTACTTC
-	-	TRBJ2-1	TRBV19	CASSIPFVASSYNEQFF	TGTGCCAGTAGTATCCCCTTTGTGGCCAGCTCCTACAATGAGCAGTTCTTC
-	-	TRBJ1-1	TRBV4-1	CASSQSRGSTTEAFF	TGCGCCAGCAGCCAAAGTAGGGGCTCCACCACTGAAGCTTTCTTT
TRBD2	-	TRBJ2-3	TRBV7-9	CASRPLAGVTLSTDTQYF	TGTGCCAGCAGACCACTAGCGGGAGTTACCCTAAGCACAGATACGCAGTATTTT
-	-	TRBJ2-3	TRBV19	CASSISGRRTDTQYF	TGTGCCAGTAGTATTTCCGGGAGACGCACAGATACGCAGTATTTT
TRBD1	-	TRBJ2-1	TRBV5-1	CASSTSGQGSYNEQFF	TGCGCCAGCAGCACAAGCGGACAGGGTAGCTACAATGAGCAGTTCTTC
TRBD2	-	TRBJ2-1	TRBV5-1	CASSSGLAGVDDNEQFF	TGCGCCAGCAGCTCCGGACTAGCGGGAGTGGATGACAATGAGCAGTTCTTC
-	-	TRBJ1-4	TRBV28	CASFQNEKLFF	TGTGCCTCCTTCCAGAATGAAAAACTGTTTTTT
TRBD2	-	TRBJ2-1	TRBV28	CASSLLAGTYNEQFF	TGTGCCAGCAGTTTGCTAGCGGGAACCTACAATGAGCAGTTCTTC
-	-	TRBJ1-2	TRBV5-1	CASMNGAIGGGYTF	TGCGCCAGCATGAACGGAGCTATAGGAGGTGGCTACACCTTC
-	-	TRBJ2-3	TRBV12-3/TRBV12-4	CASSFPLADTQYF	TGTGCCAGCAGTTTTCCACTAGCAGACACGCAGTATTTT
-	-	TRBJ2-7	TRBV12-3/TRBV12-4	CASSPGDEQYF	TGTGCCAGCAGTCCAGGGGACGAGCAGTACTTC
-	-	TRBJ1-4	TRBV19	CASSSQEREKLFF	TGTGCCAGTAGTTCACAGGAAAGAGAAAAACTGTTTTTT
TRBD2	-	TRBJ2-7	TRBV28	CASSPGFLTSGSQLEGNEQYF	TGTGCCAGCAGTCCAGGGTTCTTAACTAGCGGGAGTCAGTTAGAAGGCAACGAGCAGTACTTC
TRBD2	-	TRBJ2-3	TRBV7-2	CASTRLGGSSTDTQYF	TGTGCCAGCACCAGACTGGGCGGGAGTAGCACAGATACGCAGTATTTT
TRBD2	-	TRBJ2-3	TRBV12-3/TRBV12-4	CAAGRGGTDTQYF	TGTGCCGCCGGGAGGGGCGGCACAGATACGCAGTATTTT
TRBD1	-	TRBJ1-4	TRBV19	CASSPGGSGTNEKLFF	TGTGCCAGTAGCCCAGGGGGCTCTGGCACTAATGAAAAACTGTTTTTT
TRBD2	-	TRBJ2-3	TRBV10-1	CASAIAAGITDTQYF	TGCGCCAGCGCCATTGCAGCGGGAATTACAGATACGCAGTATTTT
-	-	TRBJ1-4	TRBV3-1/TRBV3-2	CASSLQGVRDEKLFF	TGTGCCAGCAGCCTTCAAGGGGTAAGGGATGAAAAACTGTTTTTT
-	-	TRBJ1-2	TRBV5-1	CASSPRSLGGSYGYTF	TGCGCCAGCAGCCCGCGGTCGCTGGGGGGAAGCTATGGCTACACCTTC
-	-	TRBJ1-5	TRBV5-1	CASSPTTGNQPQHF	TGCGCCAGCAGCCCGACGACAGGCAATCAGCCCCAGCATTTT
-	-	TRBJ2-7	TRBV6-2/TRBV6-3	CASSYVSSREQYF	TGTGCCAGCAGTTATGTCTCTAGCCGCGAGCAGTACTTC
TRBD2	-	TRBJ2-3	TRBV28	CASSSMWPGLAASSTDTQYF	TGTGCCAGCAGTTCCATGTGGCCGGGACTAGCAGCTTCTAGCACAGATACGCAGTATTTT
TRBD1	few	TRBJ2-7	TRBV19	CASSPLTGGSYEQYF	TGTGCCAGTAGTCCCCTGACAGGGGGCTCCTACGAGCAGTACTTC